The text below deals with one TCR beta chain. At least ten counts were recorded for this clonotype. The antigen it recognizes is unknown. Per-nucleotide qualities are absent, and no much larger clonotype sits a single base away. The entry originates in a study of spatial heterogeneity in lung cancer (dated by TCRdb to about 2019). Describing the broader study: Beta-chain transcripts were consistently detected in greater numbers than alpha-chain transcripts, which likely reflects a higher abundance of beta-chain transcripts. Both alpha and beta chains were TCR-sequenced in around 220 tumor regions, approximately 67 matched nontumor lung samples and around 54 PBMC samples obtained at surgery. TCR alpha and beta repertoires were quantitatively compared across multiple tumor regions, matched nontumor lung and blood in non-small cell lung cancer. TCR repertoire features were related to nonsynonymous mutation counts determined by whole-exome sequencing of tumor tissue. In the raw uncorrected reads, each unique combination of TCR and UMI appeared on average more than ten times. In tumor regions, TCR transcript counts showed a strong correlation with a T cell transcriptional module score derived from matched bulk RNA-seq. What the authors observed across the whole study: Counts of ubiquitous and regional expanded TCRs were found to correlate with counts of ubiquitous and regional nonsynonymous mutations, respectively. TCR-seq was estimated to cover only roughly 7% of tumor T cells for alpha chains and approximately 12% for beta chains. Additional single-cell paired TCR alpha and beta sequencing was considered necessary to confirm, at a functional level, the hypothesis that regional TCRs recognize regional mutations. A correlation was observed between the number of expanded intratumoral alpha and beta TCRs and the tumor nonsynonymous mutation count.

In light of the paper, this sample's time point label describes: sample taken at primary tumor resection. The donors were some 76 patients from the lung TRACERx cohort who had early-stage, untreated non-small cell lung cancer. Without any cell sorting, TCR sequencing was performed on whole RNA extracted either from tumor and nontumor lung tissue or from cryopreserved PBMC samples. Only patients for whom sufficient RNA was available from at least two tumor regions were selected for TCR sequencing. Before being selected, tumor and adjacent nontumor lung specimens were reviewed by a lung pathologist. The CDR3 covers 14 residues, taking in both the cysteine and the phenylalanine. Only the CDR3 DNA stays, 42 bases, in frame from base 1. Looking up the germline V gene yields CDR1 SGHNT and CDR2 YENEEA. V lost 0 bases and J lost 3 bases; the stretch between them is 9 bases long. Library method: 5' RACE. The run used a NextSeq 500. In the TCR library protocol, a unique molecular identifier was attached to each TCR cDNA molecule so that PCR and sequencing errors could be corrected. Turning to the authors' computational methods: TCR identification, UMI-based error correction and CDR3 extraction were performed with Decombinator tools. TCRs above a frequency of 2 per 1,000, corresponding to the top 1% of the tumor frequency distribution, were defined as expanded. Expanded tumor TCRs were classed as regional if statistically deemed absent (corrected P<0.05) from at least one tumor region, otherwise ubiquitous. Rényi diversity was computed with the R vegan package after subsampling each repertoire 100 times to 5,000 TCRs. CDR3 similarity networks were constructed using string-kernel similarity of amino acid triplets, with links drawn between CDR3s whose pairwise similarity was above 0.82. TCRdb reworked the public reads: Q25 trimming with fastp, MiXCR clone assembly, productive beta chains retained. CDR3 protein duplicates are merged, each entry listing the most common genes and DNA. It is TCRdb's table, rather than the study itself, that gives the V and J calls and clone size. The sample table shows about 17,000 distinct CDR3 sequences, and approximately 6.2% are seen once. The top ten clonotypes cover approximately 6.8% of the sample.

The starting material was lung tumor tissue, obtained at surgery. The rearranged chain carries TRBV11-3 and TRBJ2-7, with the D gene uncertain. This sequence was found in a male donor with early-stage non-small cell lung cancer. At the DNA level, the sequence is TGTGCCAGCAGCTTAGATTTCCCAGACTACGAGCAGTACTTC. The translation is CASSLDFPDYEQYF.